Below, one TCR beta chain is given with its context. Its antigen is not identified. CDR3 length: 16 residues. The V gene lost 0 bases and the J gene lost 0 bases, with 11 bases spanning the gap. Germline V gives CDR1 LNHNV, CDR2 YYDKDF (reference sequence). These data belong to a study of cytomegalovirus exposure and HLA in healthy donors. General study results and limits: Later on, an analysis tied approximately 15,000 TCR beta sequences to HLA alleles at 0.05 false discovery rate. Some TCR beta chains (around 180 of them) were listed as cytomegalovirus-associated. It was shown in a later analysis that HLA-associated TCR beta chains were more clonally expanded than other, equally common chains. Sequencing likely generated an artifact that appeared as a cluster of highly shared sequence variants.

Researchers ran the PCR with 60 Vbeta and 13 Jbeta primers. Some clones are missing from TCRdb's copy, which holds only in-frame ones; the method was immunoSEQ multiplex PCR. The table shows some 190,000 clones, with around 75% occurring only once. The chain combines TRBV15 with TRBJ1-1; D unclear. The sample taken for sequencing was PBMCs. The sequence derives from a woman aged 25 to 39 in good health and CMV-seropositive. CDR3 amino acids: CATSRDRGGMNTEAFF. CDR3 DNA sequence: TGTGCCACCAGCAGAGATCGTGGAGGGATGAACACTGAAGCTTTCTTT.